Many counts were recorded for the clone carrying this TCR beta chain. Its target is unknown. This sample is drawn from a study of T cells after yellow fever vaccination. V shed 4 bases and J shed 2 bases, with 12 bases lying between them. The germline CDR1 and CDR2 sequences are SGHRS and YFSETQ. This CDR3 has 14 residues. For TCR, cDNA came from 5'RACE template switching, which added a universal primer site and UMIs. From the 5' RACE reads, TCRdb called clonotypes with MiXCR, one entry per CDR3 protein. The sample has tens of thousands of distinct CDR3 sequences; more than 5.5% are singletons. General study points: Faster peaking, at day 5 versus 15, marked a secondary response that was weaker. The booster saw the reappearance of most primary-vaccination clones (roughly 95% CD4, 88% CD8).

The V gene is TRBV5-1, the J gene TRBJ1-2; possible D gene TRBD1, 5 bases. The source material was CD8+ T cells sorted from PBMCs, sampled around 10 days after the first yellow fever vaccination. The source is a man between 18 and 29 years old who received the YFV17D yellow fever vaccine. Here the CDR3 DNA reads TGCGCCAGCAGCCACGGACGGGGGAACTATGGCTACACCTTC. It translates to CASSHGRGNYGYTF.